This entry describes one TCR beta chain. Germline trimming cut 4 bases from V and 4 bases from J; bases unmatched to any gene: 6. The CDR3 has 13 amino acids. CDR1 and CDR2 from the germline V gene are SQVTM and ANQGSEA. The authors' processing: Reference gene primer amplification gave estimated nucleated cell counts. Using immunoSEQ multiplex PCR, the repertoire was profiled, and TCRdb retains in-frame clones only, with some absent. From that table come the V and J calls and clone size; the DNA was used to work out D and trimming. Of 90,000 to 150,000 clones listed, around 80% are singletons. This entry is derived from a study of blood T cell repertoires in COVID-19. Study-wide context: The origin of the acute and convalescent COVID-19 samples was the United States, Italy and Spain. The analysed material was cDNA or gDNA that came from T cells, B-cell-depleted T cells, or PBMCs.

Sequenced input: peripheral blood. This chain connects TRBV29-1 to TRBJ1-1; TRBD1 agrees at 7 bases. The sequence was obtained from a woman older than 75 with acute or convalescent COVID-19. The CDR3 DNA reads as TGCAGCGTTGGAGAGACAGGGCGCACTGAAGCTTTCTTT. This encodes CSVGETGRTEAFF.